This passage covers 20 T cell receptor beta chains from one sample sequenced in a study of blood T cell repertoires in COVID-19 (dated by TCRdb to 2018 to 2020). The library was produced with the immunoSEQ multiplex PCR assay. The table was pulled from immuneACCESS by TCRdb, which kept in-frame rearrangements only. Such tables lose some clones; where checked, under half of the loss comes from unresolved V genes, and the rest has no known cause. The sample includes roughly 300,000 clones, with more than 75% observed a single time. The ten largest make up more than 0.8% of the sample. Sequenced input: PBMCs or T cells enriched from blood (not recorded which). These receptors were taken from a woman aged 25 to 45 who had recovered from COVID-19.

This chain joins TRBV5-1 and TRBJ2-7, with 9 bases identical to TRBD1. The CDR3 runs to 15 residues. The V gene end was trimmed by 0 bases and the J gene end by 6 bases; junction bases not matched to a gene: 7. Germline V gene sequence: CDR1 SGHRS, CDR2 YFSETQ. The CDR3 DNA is TGCGCCAGCAGCTTGGTCACAGGGGGCCTGGGCGAGCAGTACTTC. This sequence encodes CASSLVTGGLGEQYF.

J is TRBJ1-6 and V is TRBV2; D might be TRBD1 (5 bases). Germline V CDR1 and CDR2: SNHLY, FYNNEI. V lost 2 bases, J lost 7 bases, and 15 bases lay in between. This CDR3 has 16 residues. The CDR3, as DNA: TGTGCCAGCAGTGAACGGGCGGGATGGGGGAATTCACCCCTCCACTTT. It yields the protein CASSERAGWGNSPLHF. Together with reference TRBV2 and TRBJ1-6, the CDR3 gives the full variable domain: EPEVTQTPSHQVTQMGQEVILRCVPISNHLYFYWYRQILGQKVEFLVSFYNNEISEKSEIFDDQFSVERPDGSNFTLKIRSTKLEDSAMYFCASSERAGWGNSPLHFGNGTRLTVT.

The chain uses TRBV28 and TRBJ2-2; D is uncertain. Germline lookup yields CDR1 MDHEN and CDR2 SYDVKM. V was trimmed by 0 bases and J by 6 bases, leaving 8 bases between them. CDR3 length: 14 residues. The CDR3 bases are TGTGCCAGCAGTTTATGGACGCAGGCCGGGGAGCTGTTTTTT. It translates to CASSLWTQAGELFF.

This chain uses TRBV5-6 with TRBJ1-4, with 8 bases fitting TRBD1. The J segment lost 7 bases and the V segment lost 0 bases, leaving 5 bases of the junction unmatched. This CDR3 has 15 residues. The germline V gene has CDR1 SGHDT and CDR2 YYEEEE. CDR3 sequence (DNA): TGTGCCAGCAGCTTGGGAGGGACAGGTCTTGAAAAACTGTTTTTT. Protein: CASSLGGTGLEKLFF.

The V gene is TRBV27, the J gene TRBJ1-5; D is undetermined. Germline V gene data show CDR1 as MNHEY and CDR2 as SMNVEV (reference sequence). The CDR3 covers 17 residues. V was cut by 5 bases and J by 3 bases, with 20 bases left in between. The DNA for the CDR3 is TGTGCCAGCAGTCCAAAAATACCCACAATAAACAATCAGCCCCAGCATTTT. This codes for CASSPKIPTINNQPQHF.

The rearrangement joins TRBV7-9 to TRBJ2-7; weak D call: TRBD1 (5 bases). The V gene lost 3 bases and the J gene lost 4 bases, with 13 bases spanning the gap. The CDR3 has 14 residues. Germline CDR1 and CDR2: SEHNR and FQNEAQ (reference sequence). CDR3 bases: TGTGCCAGCAGCTTTCCGGACAAGCCGTACGAGCAGTACTTC. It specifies CASSFPDKPYEQYF.

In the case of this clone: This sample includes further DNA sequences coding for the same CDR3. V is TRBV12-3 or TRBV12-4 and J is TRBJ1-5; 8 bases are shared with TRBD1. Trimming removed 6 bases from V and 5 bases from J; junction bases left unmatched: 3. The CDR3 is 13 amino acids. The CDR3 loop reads CASRGQGYQPQHF. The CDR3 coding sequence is TGTGCCAGCAGAGGACAGGGCTATCAGCCCCAGCATTTT.

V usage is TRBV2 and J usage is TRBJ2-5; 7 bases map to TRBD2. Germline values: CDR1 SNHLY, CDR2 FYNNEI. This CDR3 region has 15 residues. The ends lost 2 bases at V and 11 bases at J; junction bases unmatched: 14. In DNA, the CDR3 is TGTGCCAGCAGTGAACTTCCGAGCGGGGCCCGGAGTCAGTACTTC. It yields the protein CASSELPSGARSQYF.

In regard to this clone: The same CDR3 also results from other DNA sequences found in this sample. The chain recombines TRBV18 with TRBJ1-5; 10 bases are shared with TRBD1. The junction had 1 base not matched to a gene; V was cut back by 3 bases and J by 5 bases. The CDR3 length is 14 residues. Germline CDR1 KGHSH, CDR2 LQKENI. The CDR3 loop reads CASSPGQGDQPQHF. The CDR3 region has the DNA TGTGCCAGCTCACCCGGACAGGGGGATCAGCCCCAGCATTTT.

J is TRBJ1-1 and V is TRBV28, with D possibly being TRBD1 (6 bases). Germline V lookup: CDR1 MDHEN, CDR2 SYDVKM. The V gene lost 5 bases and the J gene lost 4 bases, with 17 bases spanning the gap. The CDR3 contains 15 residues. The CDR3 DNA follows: TGTGCCAGCAGTCCCCTCGACAGGTCGGGCACTGAAGCTTTCTTT. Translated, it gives CASSPLDRSGTEAFF. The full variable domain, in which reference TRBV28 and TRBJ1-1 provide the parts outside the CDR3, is DVKVTQSSRYLVKRTGEKVFLECVQDMDHENMFWYRQDPGLGLRLIYFSYDVKMKEKGDIPEGYSVSREKKERFSLILESASTNQTSMYLCASSPLDRSGTEAFFGQGTRLTVV.

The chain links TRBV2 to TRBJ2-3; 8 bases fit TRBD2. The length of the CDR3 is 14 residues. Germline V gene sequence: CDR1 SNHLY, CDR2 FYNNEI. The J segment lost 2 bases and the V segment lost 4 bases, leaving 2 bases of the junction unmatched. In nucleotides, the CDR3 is TGTGCCAGCAGTGTGACTAGCGCCACAGATACGCAGTATTTT. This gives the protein CASSVTSATDTQYF.

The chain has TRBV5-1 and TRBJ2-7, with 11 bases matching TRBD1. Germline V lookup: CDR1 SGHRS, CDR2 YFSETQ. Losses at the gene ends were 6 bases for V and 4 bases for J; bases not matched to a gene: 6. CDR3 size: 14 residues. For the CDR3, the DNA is TGCGCCAGCACACCGGGACAGGGGGAGTACGAGCAGTACTTC. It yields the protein CASTPGQGEYEQYF.

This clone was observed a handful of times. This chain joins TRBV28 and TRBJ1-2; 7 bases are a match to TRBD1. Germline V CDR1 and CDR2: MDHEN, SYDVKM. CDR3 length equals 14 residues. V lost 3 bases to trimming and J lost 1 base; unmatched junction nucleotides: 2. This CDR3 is CASSLGQRNYGYTF. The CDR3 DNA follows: TGTGCCAGCAGTTTGGGACAGCGTAACTATGGCTACACCTTC.

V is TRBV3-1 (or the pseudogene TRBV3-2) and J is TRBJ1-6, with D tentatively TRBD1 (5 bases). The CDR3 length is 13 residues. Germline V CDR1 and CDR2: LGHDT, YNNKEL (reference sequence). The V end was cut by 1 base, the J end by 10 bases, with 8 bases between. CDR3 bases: TGTGCCAGCAGCCAAGGGGGGGAGTCACCCCTCCACTTT. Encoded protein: CASSQGGESPLHF.

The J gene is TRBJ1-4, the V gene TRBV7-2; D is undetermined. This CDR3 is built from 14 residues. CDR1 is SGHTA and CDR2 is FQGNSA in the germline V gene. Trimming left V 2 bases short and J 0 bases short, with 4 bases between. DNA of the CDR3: TGTGCCAGCAGCTTATTAGCAACTAATGAAAAACTGTTTTTT. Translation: CASSLLATNEKLFF.

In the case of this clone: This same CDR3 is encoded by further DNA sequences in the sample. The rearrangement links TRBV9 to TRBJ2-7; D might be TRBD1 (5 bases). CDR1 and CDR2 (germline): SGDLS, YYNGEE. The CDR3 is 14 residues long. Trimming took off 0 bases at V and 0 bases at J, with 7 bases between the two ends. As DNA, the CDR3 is TGTGCCAGCAGCGTAGGCGACAGCTCCTACGAGCAGTACTTC. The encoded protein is CASSVGDSSYEQYF.

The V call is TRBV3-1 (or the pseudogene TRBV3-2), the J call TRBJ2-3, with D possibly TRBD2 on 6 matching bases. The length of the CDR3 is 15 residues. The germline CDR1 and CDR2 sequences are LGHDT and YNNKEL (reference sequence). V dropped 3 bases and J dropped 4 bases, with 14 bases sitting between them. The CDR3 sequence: CASSQWDREADTQYF. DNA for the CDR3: TGTGCCAGCAGCCAGTGGGATAGGGAGGCAGATACGCAGTATTTT.

CDR3 region: CASSLRDSRYGYTF. Here the CDR3 DNA reads TGTGCCAGCAGTTTAAGGGACAGCCGATATGGCTACACCTTC. This sequence joins TRBV28 and TRBJ1-2, with 7 bases aligning to TRBD1. V was clipped by 2 bases and J by 5 bases; unmatched bases: 5. CDR3 length: 14 residues. Germline CDR1 reads MDHEN; CDR2 reads SYDVKM.

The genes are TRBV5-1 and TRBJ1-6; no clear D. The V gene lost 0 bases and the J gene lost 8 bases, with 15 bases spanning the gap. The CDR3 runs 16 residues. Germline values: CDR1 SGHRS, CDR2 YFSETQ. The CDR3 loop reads CASSLGQNSGDSPLHF. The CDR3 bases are TGCGCCAGCAGCTTGGGACAAAACAGTGGCGATTCACCCCTCCACTTT.

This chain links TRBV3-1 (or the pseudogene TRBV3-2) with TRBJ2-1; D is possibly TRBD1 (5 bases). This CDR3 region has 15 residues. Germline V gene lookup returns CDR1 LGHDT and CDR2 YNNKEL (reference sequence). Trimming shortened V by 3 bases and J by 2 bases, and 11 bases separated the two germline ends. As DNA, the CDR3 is TGTGCCAGCAGCCAGGCCGGCAGGGCCTACAATGAGCAGTTCTTC. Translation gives CASSQAGRAYNEQFF.